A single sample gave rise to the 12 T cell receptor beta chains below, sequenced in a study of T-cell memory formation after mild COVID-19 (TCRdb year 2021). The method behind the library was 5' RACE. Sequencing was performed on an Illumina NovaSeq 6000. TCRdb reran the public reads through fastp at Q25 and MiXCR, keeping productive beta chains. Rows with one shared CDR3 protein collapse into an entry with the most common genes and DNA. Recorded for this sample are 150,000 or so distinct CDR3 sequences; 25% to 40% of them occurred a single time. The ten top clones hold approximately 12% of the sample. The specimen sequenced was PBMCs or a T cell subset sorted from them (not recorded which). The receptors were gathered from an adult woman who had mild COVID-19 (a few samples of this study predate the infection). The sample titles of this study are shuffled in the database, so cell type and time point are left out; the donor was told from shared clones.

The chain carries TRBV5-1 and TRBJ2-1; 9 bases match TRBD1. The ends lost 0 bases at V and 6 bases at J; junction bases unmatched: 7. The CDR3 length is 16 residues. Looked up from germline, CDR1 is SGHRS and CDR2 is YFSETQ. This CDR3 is CASSLAWGTGPNEQFF. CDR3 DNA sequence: TGCGCCAGCAGCTTGGCTTGGGGGACAGGGCCCAATGAGCAGTTCTTC.

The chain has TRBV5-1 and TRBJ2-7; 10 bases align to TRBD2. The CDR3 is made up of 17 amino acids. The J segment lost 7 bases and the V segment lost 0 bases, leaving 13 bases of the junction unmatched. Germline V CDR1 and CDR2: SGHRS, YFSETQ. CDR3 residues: CASSLATAGGPRGEQYF. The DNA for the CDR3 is TGCGCCAGCAGCTTGGCCACAGCGGGAGGGCCAAGAGGGGAGCAGTACTTC.

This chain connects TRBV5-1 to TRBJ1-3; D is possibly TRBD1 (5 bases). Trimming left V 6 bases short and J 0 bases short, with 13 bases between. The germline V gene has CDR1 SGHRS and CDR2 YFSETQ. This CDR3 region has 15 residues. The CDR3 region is CASKGDSSSGNTIYF. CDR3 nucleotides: TGCGCCAGCAAAGGAGACAGCAGCTCTGGAAACACCATATATTTT.

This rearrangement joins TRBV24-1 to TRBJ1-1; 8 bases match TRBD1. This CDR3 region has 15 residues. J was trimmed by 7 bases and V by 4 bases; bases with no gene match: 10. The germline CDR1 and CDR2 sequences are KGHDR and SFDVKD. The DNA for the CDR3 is TGTGCCACCAGTGACCCTGGGACAGGCGGTGATGAAGCTTTCTTT. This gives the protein CATSDPGTGGDEAFF.

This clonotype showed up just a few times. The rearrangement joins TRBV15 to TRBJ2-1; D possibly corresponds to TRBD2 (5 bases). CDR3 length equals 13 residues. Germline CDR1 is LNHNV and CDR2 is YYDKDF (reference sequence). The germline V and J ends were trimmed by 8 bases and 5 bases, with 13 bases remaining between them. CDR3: CATLRANDNEQFF. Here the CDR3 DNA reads TGTGCCACCTTGAGGGCGAACGACAATGAGCAGTTCTTC.

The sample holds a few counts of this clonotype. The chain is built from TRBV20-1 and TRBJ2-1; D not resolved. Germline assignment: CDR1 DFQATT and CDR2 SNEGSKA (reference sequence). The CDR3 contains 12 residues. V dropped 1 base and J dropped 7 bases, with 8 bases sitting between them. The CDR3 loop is CSARGYNNEQFF. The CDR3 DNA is TGCAGTGCTAGAGGATATAATAATGAGCAGTTCTTC.

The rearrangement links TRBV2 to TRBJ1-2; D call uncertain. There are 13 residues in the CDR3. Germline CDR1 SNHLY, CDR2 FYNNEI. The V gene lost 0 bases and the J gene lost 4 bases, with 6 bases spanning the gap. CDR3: CASSEARGYGYTF. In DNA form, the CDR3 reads TGTGCCAGCAGTGAAGCCAGAGGCTATGGCTACACCTTC.

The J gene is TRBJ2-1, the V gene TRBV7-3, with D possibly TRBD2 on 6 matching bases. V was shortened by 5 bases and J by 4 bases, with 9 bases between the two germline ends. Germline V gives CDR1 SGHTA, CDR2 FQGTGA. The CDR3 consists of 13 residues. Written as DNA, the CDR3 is TGTGCCAGCAGCGTTAGCGGTTACAATGAGCAGTTCTTC. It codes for CASSVSGYNEQFF.

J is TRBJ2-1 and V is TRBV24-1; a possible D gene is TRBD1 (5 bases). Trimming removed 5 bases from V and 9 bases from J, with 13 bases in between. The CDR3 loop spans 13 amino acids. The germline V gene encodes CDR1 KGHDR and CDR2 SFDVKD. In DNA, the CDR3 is TGTGCCACCAGTGGGACATTAAGGGGTGAGCAGTTCTTC. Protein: CATSGTLRGEQFF.

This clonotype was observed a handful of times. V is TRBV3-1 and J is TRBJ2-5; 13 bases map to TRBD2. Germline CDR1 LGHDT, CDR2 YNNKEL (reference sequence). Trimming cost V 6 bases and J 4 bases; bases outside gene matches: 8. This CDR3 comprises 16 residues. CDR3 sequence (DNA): TGTGCCAGCAGTACCGGGACTAGCGGGGTTAGAGAGACCCAGTACTTC. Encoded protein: CASSTGTSGVRETQYF.

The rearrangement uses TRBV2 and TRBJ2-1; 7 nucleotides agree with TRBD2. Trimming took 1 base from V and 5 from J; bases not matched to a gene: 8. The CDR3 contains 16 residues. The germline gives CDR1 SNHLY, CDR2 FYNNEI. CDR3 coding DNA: TGTGCCAGCAGTGAAGGGCGGGAGCGGATAAACAATGAGCAGTTCTTC. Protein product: CASSEGRERINNEQFF. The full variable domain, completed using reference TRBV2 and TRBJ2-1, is EPEVTQTPSHQVTQMGQEVILRCVPISNHLYFYWYRQILGQKVEFLVSFYNNEISEKSEIFDDQFSVERPDGSNFTLKIRSTKLEDSAMYFCASSEGRERINNEQFFGPGTRLTVL.

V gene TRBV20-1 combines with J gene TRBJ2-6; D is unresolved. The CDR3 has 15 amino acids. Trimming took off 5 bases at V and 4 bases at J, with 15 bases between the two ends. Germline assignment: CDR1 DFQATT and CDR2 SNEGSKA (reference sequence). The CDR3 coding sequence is TGCAGTGCTTTATGGACGGCTTGGGGGGCCAACGTCCTGACTTTC. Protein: CSALWTAWGANVLTF.